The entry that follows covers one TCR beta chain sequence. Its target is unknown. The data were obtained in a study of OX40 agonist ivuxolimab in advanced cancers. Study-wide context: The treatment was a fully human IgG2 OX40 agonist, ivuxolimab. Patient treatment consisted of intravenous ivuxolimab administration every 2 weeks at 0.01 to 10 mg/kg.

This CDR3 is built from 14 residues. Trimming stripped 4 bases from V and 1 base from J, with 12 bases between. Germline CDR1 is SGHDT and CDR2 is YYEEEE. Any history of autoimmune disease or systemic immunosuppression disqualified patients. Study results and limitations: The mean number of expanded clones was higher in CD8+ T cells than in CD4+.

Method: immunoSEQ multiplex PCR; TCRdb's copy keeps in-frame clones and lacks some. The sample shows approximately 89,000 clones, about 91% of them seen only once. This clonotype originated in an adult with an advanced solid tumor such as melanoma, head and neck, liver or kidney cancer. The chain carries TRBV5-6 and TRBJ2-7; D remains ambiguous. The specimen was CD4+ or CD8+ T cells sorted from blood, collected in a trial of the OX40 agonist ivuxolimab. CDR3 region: CASSKIAGSYEQYF. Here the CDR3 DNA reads TGTGCCAGCAGCAAAATAGCAGGTTCCTACGAGCAGTACTTC.